This TCR beta chain was retrieved from a study of shared clonotypes between healthy human individuals. CDR3 length: 14 amino acids. The germline V and J ends were trimmed by 6 bases and 3 bases, with 11 bases remaining between them. CDR1 and CDR2 from the germline V gene are MRHNA and SNTAGT. CD45RA+ naive and CD45RA-negative memory subsets were separated from CD4+ cells. Method: immunoSEQ multiplex PCR; TCRdb's copy keeps in-frame clones and lacks some. The table includes over a million clones, about 80% detected once. The receptor was derived from a man between 18 and 35 years old in good health. Some clones in this sample may be carry-over from other donors' samples. The chain is built from TRBV6-4 and TRBJ2-2, with TRBD2 as a possible D gene (6 bases). The sequenced material came from memory CD4+ T cells from PBMCs. Subset indicated: CD45RA-negative fraction. CDR3 coding DNA: TGTGCCAGCAGACTAGCCTGGGACACCGGGGAGCTGTTTTTT. This sequence encodes CASRLAWDTGELFF.